Listed below are T cell receptor beta chains from one sample, sequenced in a study of neurological immune-mediated disorders. TCRdb fed the 5' RACE reads into MiXCR, producing one record per CDR3 protein. The table has just over 30,000 distinct CDR3 sequences, just over 4% seen once. Material for sequencing was CD4+ T cells from blood. These receptors were obtained from a woman between 40 and 50 years old in good health. Both conserved end residues are part of each CDR3. D genes are given only for firm matches.

TRBV5-1	NA	14	CASSSGTGSYEQYF
TRBV7-2	TRBD2	15	CASSLAGGNSYEQYF
TRBV20-1	TRBD2	15	CSARRLAGGYNEQFF
TRBV20-1	NA	14	CSARGGGRGNEQFF
TRBV20-1	NA	15	CSASHLRTSLLGYTF
TRBV6-4	NA	12	CASSDSGDTQYF
TRBV29-1	NA	13	CSVGFPPAYEQYF
TRBV15	NA	12	CATSRDTQPQHF
TRBV20-1	TRBD1	14	CSATGTAKNTEAFF
TRBV20-1	TRBD1	14	CSAGRDSRNSPLHF
TRBV7-9	TRBD1	16	CASSFNRDRGSTEAFF
TRBV25-1	NA	12	CASSVGNQPQHF
TRBV6-1	NA	15	CASTRRPKETTETFF
TRBV29-1	NA	13	CSVVPGANYGYTF
TRBV20-1	NA	16	CSAHGPKEPPNQPQHF
TRBV11-2	TRBD1	15	CASSMGGQGARGYTF
TRBV7-6	NA	12	CASAKFLETQYF
TRBV20-1	TRBD2	13	CSANAGAYNEQFF
TRBV20-1	NA	15	CSASRQNSYNSPLHF
TRBV20-1	TRBD2	15	CSARGGTSGGRSQYF
TRBV5-1	NA	17	CASSLDGINSGANVLTF
TRBV2	NA	14	CASKRGDTNYGYTF
TRBV20-1	NA	13	CSAYLRDKSLLVF
TRBV3-1	NA	16	CASSQVSGTGANVLTF
TRBV15	NA	15	CATSRGGRQVAEAFF
TRBV30	NA	13	CAWSVRGRNEQFF
TRBV7-3	NA	13	CASSLRRDNEQFF
TRBV5-1	TRBD1	17	CASSLRTGGTPSYEQYF
TRBV10-3	TRBD1	13	CAISDPNRGRINF
TRBV3-1	NA	17	CASSPPSGHHSYNEQFF
TRBV5-1	NA	14	CASSLEVSNTEAFF
TRBV20-1	NA	13	CSVGAVSYNEQFF
TRBV28	NA	14	CASSLSPQRGEQFF
TRBV14	NA	14	CASSQDPDTGELFF
TRBV12-3/TRBV12-4	TRBD1	17	CASSLMGQGAGNYGYTF